One sample yielded the 10 T cell receptor beta chains listed below, sequenced in a study of OX40 agonist ivuxolimab in advanced cancers. Produced via immunoSEQ multiplex PCR; TCRdb's table is partial and in-frame only. The data contain some 67,000 clones, approximately 89% of them singletons. The specimen was CD4+ or CD8+ T cells sorted from blood, collected in a trial of the OX40 agonist ivuxolimab. The receptors here all came from an adult with an advanced solid tumor such as melanoma, head and neck, liver or kidney cancer.

The V call is TRBV5-1, the J call TRBJ2-3; TRBD2 agrees at 7 bases. The junction had 5 bases not matched to a gene; V was cut back by 1 base and J by 3 bases. CDR1 and CDR2 (germline): SGHRS, YFSETQ. The CDR3 loop spans 15 amino acids. The CDR3 sequence is CASSLSGAGTDTQYF. In DNA form, the CDR3 reads TGCGCCAGCAGCTTGAGTGGAGCGGGGACAGATACGCAGTATTTT.

This sequence joins TRBV7-9 and TRBJ2-1; the D is unclear. CDR3 length: 13 amino acids. V lost 1 base and J 6 bases, leaving 7 bases between the germline ends. Germline loops: CDR1 SEHNR, CDR2 FQNEAQ (reference sequence). The CDR3 nucleotides read TGTGCCAGCAGCTTAGTGGAGCTCAATGAGCAGTTCTTC. Translating gives CASSLVELNEQFF.

This clone was found once. The rearrangement joins TRBV6-1 to TRBJ1-1; 8 bases match TRBD1. The V gene's germline CDR1 is MNHNS and CDR2 SASEGT. The J segment lost 4 bases and the V segment lost 4 bases, leaving 2 bases of the junction unmatched. CDR3 length: 13 amino acids. CDR3 protein: CASSVTGVTEAFF. CDR3 nucleotides: TGTGCCAGCAGTGTGACAGGGGTCACTGAAGCTTTCTTT.

V and J are TRBV6-1 and TRBJ2-3; D possibly matches TRBD1 or TRBD2 (6 bases each). CDR1 is MNHNS and CDR2 is SASEGT in the germline V gene. This CDR3 contains 15 residues. V was shortened by 8 bases and J by 0 bases, with 15 bases between the two germline ends. The CDR3 DNA reads as TGTGCCAGCGGATCCGGGGGCGCTAGCACAGATACGCAGTATTTT. This translates into CASGSGGASTDTQYF.

The gene calls are TRBV29-1 and TRBJ1-2; TRBD1 is a possible D gene (6 bases). This CDR3 spans 14 amino acids. Per the germline V gene, CDR1 is SQVTM and CDR2 is ANQGSEA. Trimming stripped 3 bases from V and 7 bases from J, with 18 bases between. The CDR3 loop reads CSVDVWGAGTGYTF. The CDR3 nucleotides are TGCAGCGTTGATGTTTGGGGGGCAGGTACTGGCTACACCTTC.

The chain couples TRBV7-2 to TRBJ2-5, with no clear D. CDR1 is SGHTA and CDR2 is FQGNSA in the germline V gene. V lost 1 base, J lost 7 bases, and 10 bases lay in between. The CDR3 length is 13 residues. CDR3 in DNA: TGTGCCAGCAGCTTAGGCCAGGTCGGGACCCAGTACTTC. This gives the protein CASSLGQVGTQYF.

This clone was seen only once. The chain couples TRBV19 to TRBJ2-2; D tentatively fits TRBD1 or TRBD2 (5 bases each). The length of the CDR3 is 16 residues. Looked up from germline, CDR1 is LNHDA and CDR2 is SQIVND (reference sequence). V was cut by 3 bases and J by 6 bases, with 17 bases left in between. The CDR3 DNA is TGTGCCAGTAGTATCTCACCGGGACGGGGCTCCGGGGAGCTGTTTTTT. Translation: CASSISPGRGSGELFF.

This chain links TRBV11-2 with TRBJ1-1; perhaps TRBD1 as D (6 bases). The germline V gene encodes CDR1 SGHAT and CDR2 FQNNGV. This CDR3 is 16 amino acids long. The germline V and J ends were trimmed by 3 bases and 1 base, with 15 bases remaining between them. CDR3 amino acids: CASSFQSGAANTEAFF. The CDR3 coding sequence is TGTGCCAGCAGCTTTCAGTCGGGGGCAGCGAACACTGAAGCTTTCTTT.

The gene calls are TRBV19 and TRBJ2-3; no definite D call. The CDR3 runs to 14 residues. Looked up from germline, CDR1 is LNHDA and CDR2 is SQIVND (reference sequence). Trimming left V 4 bases short and J 4 bases short, with 12 bases between. CDR3 sequence reads: CASSTEDPPDTQYF. The DNA of the CDR3 is TGTGCCAGTAGTACCGAGGACCCCCCAGATACGCAGTATTTT.

The genes are TRBV2 and TRBJ2-3; TRBD1 aligns across 7 bases. The junction had 6 bases not matched to a gene; V was cut back by 9 bases and J by 3 bases. Germline assignment: CDR1 SNHLY and CDR2 FYNNEI. CDR3 size: 13 residues. The CDR3 DNA sequence: TGTGCCAGAGGGACAGTAGAAACAGATACGCAGTATTTT. Protein: CARGTVETDTQYF.